This TCR beta chain is drawn from a study of beta chain features in type 1 diabetes (dated by TCRdb to 2016 to 2019). For the wider study: No differences in mean age, gender distribution, total cell number or subset yield were found between patients and healthy donors. Whereas all 30 or so donors provided naive and central memory subsets, regulatory and stem cell-like memory subsets were isolated from just 8 patients and roughly 8 healthy donors. Across all samples, some 99 million sorted cells were examined, and cell number per subset correlated strongly with RNA yield. The study compared the TCRB repertoires of sorted circulating CD4+ T cell subsets in recently diagnosed type 1 diabetes patients with those in matched healthy donors. Points the paper makes about the study in general: In all four CD4+ subsets, TCRB CDR3 length was moderately but significantly shorter in type 1 diabetes patients. Because cDNA rather than genomic DNA was sequenced, highly expressing activated cells could have been over-represented, although no difference in activation and CD3 levels was found between groups. HLA sub-analyses involved small numbers of individuals, so any influence of HLA type on TCRB rearrangement remained unresolved. PCR might favor shorter templates, but patient and control samples were amplified and corrected together, so any skew would affect both groups equally. Patients with type 1 diabetes made fewer insertions and deleted more nucleotides at VDJ recombination sites, implying thymic rearrangement abnormalities. The naive, central memory and regulatory TCRB repertoires appeared to resemble one another more closely among patients than among healthy donors.

Only a few counts were recorded for this clone. Its antigen is unknown. Base-call qualities are not available, and no considerably larger clone is one nucleotide away. The entire amount of isolated RNA was reverse transcribed using the High Capacity cDNA Reverse Transcription Kit, so the sequenced TCRB transcripts were expressed ones. Deep immunoSEQ sequencing was performed on naive, central memory and regulatory T cell samples, with an average of approximately 4 million total reads per sample. Sorted cells were lysed in RLT buffer and RNA was extracted with DNase-treated RNeasy Micro or Mini kits, depending on cell number. Each cell subset was processed on its own to prevent cross-contamination, while patient and healthy donor samples were processed together. The immunoSEQ multiplex PCR was used to amplify TCRB sequences from cDNA, yielding 87-bp fragments that span the CDR3 region. Sequencing of the amplicons was done on the Illumina HiSeq platform. In the paper's pipeline: Synthetic template baselines were used to correct PCR bias computationally, reads within Hamming distance 2 were collapsed together, and singletons that could not be merged were discarded. Reads were aligned to IMGT to assign V, D and J genes, CDR3 length, and insertions or deletions at six rearrangement sites. Clonotype counts were normalized to sorted cell number within each subset before computing true diversity and Gini coefficients with the tcR R package. The overlap coefficient, calculated on TCRB nucleotide sequences, was used to measure repertoire sharing. Not all clones reach the TCRdb copy of this immuneACCESS table, which keeps in-frame sequences only. Checked studies attribute under half of the gap to unresolved V genes and leave the rest unexplained. From that table come the V and J calls and clone size; the DNA was used to work out D and trimming. The sample table records more than 150,000 clones; 8.5% to 14% of these occur just once. Roughly 1.9% of the sample rests with the top ten.

A single peripheral blood draw of roughly 0.11 L on average was collected from each donor into heparinised tubes. A BD FACSAria II and a panel including CD45RO, CCR7, CD25, CD127, CD95 and CD27 were used to sort naive, central memory, regulatory and stem cell-like memory CD4+ T cells. A purity above 95% was achieved for all sorted populations. PBMCs were separated immediately by Lymphoprep density gradient centrifugation and were stained directly, without being cultured. So that batch effects would be minimized, each experiment stained and sorted samples in pairs, pairing one healthy donor with one patient. The germline V gene yields KGHSH for CDR1 and LQKENI for CDR2. From the cysteine through the phenylalanine, the CDR3 covers 13 amino acids. Here the CDR3 DNA is all that survives: 39 bases in frame from base 1. Deletion took 8 bases off V and 5 bases off J, with a span of 12 bases between the germline ends.

The V and J genes are TRBV18 and TRBJ2-2; the D gene assignment is ambiguous. The receptor comes from a man between 18 and 29 years old in good health. Sequencing input: central memory CD4+ T cells from blood. The DNA sequence reads TGTGCCAGCGCTCGCAGTAAAACCGGGGAGCTGTTTTTT. Its protein product is CASARSKTGELFF.